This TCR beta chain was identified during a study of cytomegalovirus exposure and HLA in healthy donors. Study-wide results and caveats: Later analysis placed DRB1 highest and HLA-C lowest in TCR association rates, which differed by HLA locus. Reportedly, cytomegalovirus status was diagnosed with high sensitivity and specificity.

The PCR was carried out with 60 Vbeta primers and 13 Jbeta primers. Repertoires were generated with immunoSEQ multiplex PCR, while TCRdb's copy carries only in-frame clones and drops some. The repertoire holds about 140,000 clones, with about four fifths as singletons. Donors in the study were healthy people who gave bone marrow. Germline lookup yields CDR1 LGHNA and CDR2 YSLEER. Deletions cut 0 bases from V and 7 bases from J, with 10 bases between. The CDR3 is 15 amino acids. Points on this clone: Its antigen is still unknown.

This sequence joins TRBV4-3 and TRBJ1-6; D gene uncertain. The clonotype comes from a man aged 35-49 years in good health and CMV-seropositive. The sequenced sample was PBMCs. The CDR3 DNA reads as TGCGCCAGCAGCCAAGAATACCTACCGAATTCACCCCTCCACTTT. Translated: CASSQEYLPNSPLHF.